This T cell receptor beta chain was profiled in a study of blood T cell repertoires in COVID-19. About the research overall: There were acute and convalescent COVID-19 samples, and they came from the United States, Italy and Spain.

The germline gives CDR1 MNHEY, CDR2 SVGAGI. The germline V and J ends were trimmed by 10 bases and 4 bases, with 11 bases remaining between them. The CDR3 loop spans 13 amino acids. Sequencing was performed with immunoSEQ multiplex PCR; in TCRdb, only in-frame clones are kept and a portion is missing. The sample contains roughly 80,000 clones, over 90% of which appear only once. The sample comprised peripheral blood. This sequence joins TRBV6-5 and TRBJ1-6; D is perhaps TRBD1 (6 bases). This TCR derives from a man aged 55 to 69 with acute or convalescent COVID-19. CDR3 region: CATKDRYNSPLHF. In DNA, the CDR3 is TGTGCCACCAAGGACAGATATAATTCACCCCTCCACTTT.